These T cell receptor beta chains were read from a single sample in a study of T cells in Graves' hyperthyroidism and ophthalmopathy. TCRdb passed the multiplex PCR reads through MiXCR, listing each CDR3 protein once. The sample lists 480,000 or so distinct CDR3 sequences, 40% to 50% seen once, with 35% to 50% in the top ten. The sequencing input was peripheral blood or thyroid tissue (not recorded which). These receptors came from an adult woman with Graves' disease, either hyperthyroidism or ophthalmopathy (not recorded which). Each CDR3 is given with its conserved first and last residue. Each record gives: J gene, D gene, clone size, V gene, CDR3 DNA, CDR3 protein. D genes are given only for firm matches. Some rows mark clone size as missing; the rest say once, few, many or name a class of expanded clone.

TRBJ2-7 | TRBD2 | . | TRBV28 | TGTGCCAGCAGTGGACGGGGGGTTTTCGACGAGCAGTACTTC | CASSGRGVFDEQYF
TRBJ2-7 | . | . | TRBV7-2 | TGTGCCAGCAGCTTAGGGACCGGAATACACGAGCAGTACTTC | CASSLGTGIHEQYF
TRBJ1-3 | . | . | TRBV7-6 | TGTGCCAGCAGCCGACGCCCTCCTCCAGGAAACACCATATATTTT | CASSRRPPPGNTIYF
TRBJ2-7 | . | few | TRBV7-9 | TGTGCCAGCAGCAAGGGAGGGGGGTACGAGCAGTACTTC | CASSKGGGYEQYF
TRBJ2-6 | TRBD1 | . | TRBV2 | TGTGCCAGCAGTGAAGTGGGACAGCTATCCATGGGGGCCAACGTCCTGACTTTC | CASSEVGQLSMGANVLTF
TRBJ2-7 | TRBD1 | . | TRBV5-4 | TGTGCCAGCAGCGAGCCCCCGGGACAGGGCCACGAGCAGTACTTC | CASSEPPGQGHEQYF
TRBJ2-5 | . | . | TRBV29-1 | TGCAGCGTTGAAGGGACCCAGTACTTC | CSVEGTQYF
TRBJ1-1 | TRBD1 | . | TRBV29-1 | TGCAGCGGCGGGACAGGGAGGAACACTGAAGCTTTCTTT | CSGGTGRNTEAFF
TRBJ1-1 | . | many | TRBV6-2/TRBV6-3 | TGTGCCAGCAGTTACATCAAGAACACTGAAGCTTTCTTT | CASSYIKNTEAFF
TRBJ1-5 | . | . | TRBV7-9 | TGTGCCAGCAGCTTAGCTTCCGGGGGCTGGAATCAGCCCCAGCATTTT | CASSLASGGWNQPQHF
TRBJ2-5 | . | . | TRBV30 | TGTGCCTGGAGTAGAGTAGCCTACCCCCAAGAGACCCAGTACTTC | CAWSRVAYPQETQYF
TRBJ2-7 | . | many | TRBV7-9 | TGTGCCAGCAGCTCCACGAACAGGCTCCCCTCTAAAGAGCAGTACTTC | CASSSTNRLPSKEQYF
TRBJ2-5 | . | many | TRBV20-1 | TGCAGTGCTTATACCCAGTACTTC | CSAYTQYF
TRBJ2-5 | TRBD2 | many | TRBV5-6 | TGTGCCAGCAGCCCCTTAGCGGGAGGTAGAGAGACCCAGTACTTC | CASSPLAGGRETQYF
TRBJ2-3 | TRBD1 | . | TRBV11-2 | TGTGCCAGCAGCGAGGTCCGGACAGGAGGCACAGATACGCAGTATTTT | CASSEVRTGGTDTQYF
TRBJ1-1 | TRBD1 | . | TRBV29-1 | TGCAGCGCTGACATCCTCACAGGGGCCTGGGGAGGTAGGGGGGCTTTCTTT | CSADILTGAWGGRGAFF
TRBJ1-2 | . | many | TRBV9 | TGTGCCAGCAGCGCGTCAGCGGCGGGTGGTGTGGATGGCTACACCTTC | CASSASAAGGVDGYTF